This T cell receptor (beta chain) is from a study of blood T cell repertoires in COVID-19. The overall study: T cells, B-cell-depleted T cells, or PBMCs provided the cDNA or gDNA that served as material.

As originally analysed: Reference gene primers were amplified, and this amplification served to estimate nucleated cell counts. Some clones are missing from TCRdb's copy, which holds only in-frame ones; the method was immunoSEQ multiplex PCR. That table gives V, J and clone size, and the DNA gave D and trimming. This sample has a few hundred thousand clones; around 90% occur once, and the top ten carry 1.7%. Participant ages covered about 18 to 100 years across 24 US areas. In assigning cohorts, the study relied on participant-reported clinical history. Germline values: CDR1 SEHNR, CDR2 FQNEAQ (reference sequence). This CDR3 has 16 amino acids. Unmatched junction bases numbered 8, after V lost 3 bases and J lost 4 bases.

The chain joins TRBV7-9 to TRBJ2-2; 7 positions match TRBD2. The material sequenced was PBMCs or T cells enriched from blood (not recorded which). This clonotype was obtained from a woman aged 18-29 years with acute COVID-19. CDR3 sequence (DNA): TGTGCCAGCAGCTTCATCGGCGGGAGCGTCACCGGGGAGCTGTTTTTT. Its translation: CASSFIGGSVTGELFF.